This entry lists 10 T cell receptor beta chains sequenced from one sample in a study of response to subunit inactivated influenza vaccine. Each CDR3 protein is one row after TCRdb ran MiXCR on the RT-PCR reads. This sample yields about 650,000 distinct CDR3 sequences, of which 14% are seen a single time; 7.6% belongs to the top ten. Sample: PBMCs from blood, taken 14 days before vaccination. These receptors were obtained from a man in his fifties or sixties who received an inactivated influenza vaccine.

This clonotype was detected a few times. This chain links TRBV30 with TRBJ1-3; no definite D call. The length of the CDR3 is 12 residues. The V and J ends lost 0 bases and 4 bases respectively, with 4 bases between them. CDR1 GTSNPN and CDR2 SVGIG come from the germline V gene (reference sequence). CDR3 in amino acids: CAWSVAGNTIYF. Here the CDR3 DNA reads TGTGCCTGGAGTGTGGCAGGAAACACCATATATTTT.

This rearrangement joins TRBV18 to TRBJ1-1; 7 positions match TRBD1. CDR3 length: 15 residues. J gave up 5 bases and V 1 base, and 7 bases lay outside the gene matches. The germline V gene encodes CDR1 KGHSH and CDR2 LQKENI. CDR3 residues: CASSPQAGGNTEAFF. DNA for the CDR3: TGTGCCAGCTCACCACAAGCAGGGGGAAATACTGAAGCTTTCTTT.

The chain carries TRBV7-9 and TRBJ2-1, with D hard to call. The V gene lost 1 base and the J gene lost 6 bases, with 7 bases spanning the gap. The CDR3 has 13 residues. Germline V gene sequence: CDR1 SEHNR, CDR2 FQNEAQ (reference sequence). The CDR3 DNA sequence: TGTGCCAGCAGCTTAGACTCGATCAATGAGCAGTTCTTC. This encodes CASSLDSINEQFF.

Remarks on this clonotype: One end of the junction fails to match germline, which may point to a read error. CDR3 bases: TGTGTCAGCAGCCAAGAAGGAGGGCGGACGTCCGAGCAGTACTTC. This gives the protein CVSSQEGGRTSEQYF. V usage is TRBV3-1 and J usage is TRBJ2-7, with a tentative D call TRBD2 (6 bases). The CDR3 has 15 residues. In germline, CDR1 is LGHDT, CDR2 YNNKEL (reference sequence).

The V call is TRBV12-3 or TRBV12-4, the J call TRBJ1-5; tentative D call: TRBD1 (6 bases). Trimming shortened V by 3 bases and J by 1 base, and 7 bases separated the two germline ends. There are 14 residues in the CDR3. In DNA, the CDR3 is TGTGCCAGCAGTTTTACAGGGAGCAATCAGCCCCAGCATTTT. Its protein is CASSFTGSNQPQHF.

This clonotype showed up just a few times. The genes are TRBV6-2 or TRBV6-3 and TRBJ2-1; D gene uncertain. The V end was cut by 10 bases, the J end by 7 bases, with 14 bases between. The CDR3 length is 12 residues. The germline CDR1 and CDR2 sequences are MNHEY and SVGEGT. DNA of the CDR3: TGTGCCACCTGGTCTGGGGATAATGAGCAGTTCTTC. Translating it yields CATWSGDNEQFF.

In this sample, this clonotype turned up a few times. The rearrangement joins TRBV9 to TRBJ2-1; no definite D call. Germline loops: CDR1 SGDLS, CDR2 YYNGEE. The CDR3 has 14 amino acids. Trimming took off 4 bases at V and 0 bases at J, with 8 bases between the two ends. The CDR3 is CASSPTHSYNEQFF. The DNA of the CDR3 is TGTGCCAGCAGCCCTACTCACTCCTACAATGAGCAGTTCTTC.

This clonotype was seen ten or more times. This sequence joins TRBV4-2 and TRBJ1-5; a possible D gene is TRBD1 (5 bases). The germline V and J ends were trimmed by 0 bases and 1 base, with 13 bases remaining between them. Germline V gives CDR1 LGHNA, CDR2 YNFKEQ. The length of the CDR3 is 17 residues. CDR3: CASSQDEGLASNQPQHF. For the CDR3, the DNA is TGTGCCAGCAGCCAAGATGAGGGGCTTGCGAGCAATCAGCCCCAGCATTTT.

This clonotype was found a few times. The chain is built from TRBV7-2 and TRBJ1-1; possible D gene TRBD1, 5 bases. Per the germline V gene, CDR1 is SGHTA and CDR2 is FQGNSA. CDR3 size: 15 residues. The V end was cut by 3 bases, the J end by 1 base, with 12 bases between. The CDR3 sequence is CASSLGGSRNTEAFF. Here the CDR3 DNA reads TGTGCCAGCAGCTTGGGGGGAAGTAGGAACACTGAAGCTTTCTTT.

V gene TRBV12-3 or TRBV12-4 combines with J gene TRBJ2-3; either TRBD1 or TRBD2 may supply D (6 bases each). The CDR3 consists of 14 residues. The germline V and J ends were trimmed by 6 bases and 0 bases, with 10 bases remaining between them. CDR3 region: CASRPGASTDTQYF. The CDR3 DNA follows: TGTGCCAGCAGACCGGGGGCTAGCACAGATACGCAGTATTTT.